The 19 T cell receptor beta chains presented below share a single source sample, sequenced in a study of blood T cell repertoires in COVID-19. Some clones are missing from TCRdb's copy, which holds only in-frame ones; the method was immunoSEQ multiplex PCR. The table includes approximately 99,000 clones, 80% to 85% detected once. The specimen was peripheral blood. Every receptor here comes from a man between 65 and 80 years old with active or convalescent COVID-19.

This clone appeared once. The chain links TRBV5-4 to TRBJ1-3, with D tentatively TRBD1 (6 bases). Germline V lookup: CDR1 SGHNT, CDR2 YYREEE (reference sequence). Trimming shortened V by 0 bases and J by 3 bases, and 16 bases separated the two germline ends. The CDR3 contains 17 residues. The CDR3 loop is CASSLAGGAGVGNTIYF. The CDR3 DNA is TGTGCCAGCAGCTTGGCCGGGGGGGCAGGGGTTGGAAACACCATATATTTT.

The chain uses TRBV30 and TRBJ1-5; D gene uncertain. Trimming took off 2 bases at V and 5 bases at J, with 10 bases between the two ends. This CDR3 comprises 13 residues. Germline V gives CDR1 GTSNPN, CDR2 SVGIG (reference sequence). CDR3 region: CAWSTRGDQPQHF. CDR3 in DNA: TGTGCCTGGAGTACCCGGGGAGATCAGCCCCAGCATTTT.

V gene TRBV11-1 combines with J gene TRBJ1-1; D perhaps matches TRBD1 (5 bases). The CDR3 contains 13 residues. In germline, CDR1 is SGHAT, CDR2 FQDESV (reference sequence). Trimming removed 5 bases at V and 11 bases at J, with 18 bases between. DNA for the CDR3: TGTGCCAGCAGCCCCACAAAAGGGTGGGGCGCTTTCTTT. Its protein is CASSPTKGWGAFF.

The CDR3 bases are TGTGCCAGCAGTTTCCCCACGACAGGGGGCTCTGGCTACACCTTC. Translating gives CASSFPTTGGSGYTF. The chain joins TRBV28 to TRBJ1-2; 10 bases align to TRBD1. Germline CDR1 is MDHEN and CDR2 is SYDVKM. The V gene end was trimmed by 3 bases and the J gene end by 7 bases; junction bases not matched to a gene: 8. There are 15 residues in the CDR3.

The table lists this clone with a few counts. V is TRBV3-1 (or the pseudogene TRBV3-2) and J is TRBJ1-4; D remains ambiguous. This CDR3 is built from 16 residues. In germline, CDR1 is LGHDT, CDR2 YNNKEL (reference sequence). Trimming cost V 4 bases and J 5 bases, with 17 bases left between them. The CDR3 region has the DNA TGTGCCAGCAGCCTAATGTTGGGGTCGGGAAATGAAAAACTGTTTTTT. This sequence encodes CASSLMLGSGNEKLFF.

This chain's CDR3 is CAWSPIGNTIYF. The CDR3 nucleotides are TGTGCCTGGAGCCCCATTGGAAACACCATATATTTT. V and J are TRBV30 and TRBJ1-3; D not resolved. The V and J ends lost 3 bases and 3 bases respectively, with 6 bases between them. CDR1 GTSNPN and CDR2 SVGIG come from the germline V gene (reference sequence). The CDR3 totals 12 residues.

The chain employs TRBV9 and TRBJ2-7, with D maybe TRBD1 (6 bases). The length of the CDR3 is 14 residues. V was pared by 4 bases and J by 6 bases, with 17 bases between. Per the germline V gene, CDR1 is SGDLS and CDR2 is YYNGEE. The CDR3 reads CASSPRTASTEQYF. The CDR3 DNA reads TGTGCCAGCAGCCCCCGGACAGCCAGTACCGAGCAGTACTTC.

The rearrangement joins TRBV5-6 to TRBJ1-2; weak D call: TRBD1 (5 bases). CDR3 length: 14 amino acids. V shed 2 bases and J shed 1 base, with 9 bases lying between them. Germline CDR1 is SGHDT and CDR2 is YYEEEE. The CDR3 nucleotides read TGTGCCAGCAGCTTCCAGGGCCTTAACTATGGCTACACCTTC. Protein sequence: CASSFQGLNYGYTF.

V and J are TRBV5-1 and TRBJ2-1; TRBD2 matches at 9 bases. The ends lost 0 bases at V and 8 bases at J; junction bases unmatched: 12. The CDR3 length is 17 residues. Germline CDR1 SGHRS, CDR2 YFSETQ. The CDR3: CASSLGYGGGAADEQFF. CDR3 bases: TGCGCCAGCAGCTTGGGCTATGGCGGGGGGGCCGCGGATGAGCAGTTCTTC.

The chain links TRBV6-1 to TRBJ1-5; no firm D call. Germline CDR1 and CDR2: MNHNS and SASEGT. This CDR3 has 13 amino acids. The germline V and J ends were trimmed by 1 base and 7 bases, with 8 bases remaining between them. In nucleotides, the CDR3 is TGTGCCAGCAGTGAAGTAACAAACCAGCCCCAGCATTTT. Protein product: CASSEVTNQPQHF.

The chain has TRBV15 and TRBJ2-3; D is undetermined. The CDR3 length is 12 residues. Between the trimmed V and J ends, which lost 4 bases and 6 bases, there was a span of 8 bases. CDR1 is LNHNV and CDR2 is YYDKDF in the germline V gene (reference sequence). The CDR3 reads CATSTNTDTQYF. The CDR3 DNA sequence: TGTGCCACCAGCACCAACACGGATACGCAGTATTTT.

This chain uses TRBV28 with TRBJ1-2; TRBD1 aligns across 7 bases. This CDR3 has 13 residues. The J segment lost 4 bases and the V segment lost 2 bases, leaving 1 base of the junction unmatched. The germline V gene has CDR1 MDHEN and CDR2 SYDVKM. The CDR3: CASSLQGGYGYTF. The CDR3 DNA follows: TGTGCCAGCAGTTTACAGGGGGGCTATGGCTACACCTTC.

This clone was observed a handful of times. The chain is built from TRBV14 and TRBJ1-1; D gene uncertain. The CDR3 consists of 13 residues. CDR1 is SGHDN, CDR2 FVKESK, per germline. V was shortened by 3 bases and J by 2 bases, with 7 bases between the two germline ends. For the CDR3, the DNA is TGTGCCAGCAGCCATCATCTAAACACTGAAGCTTTCTTT. This codes for CASSHHLNTEAFF.

The genes are TRBV9 and TRBJ2-7; 8 bases align to TRBD2. This CDR3 has 15 amino acids. Trimming removed 1 base from V and 4 bases from J; junction bases left unmatched: 7. From germline, CDR1 is SGDLS and CDR2 YYNGEE. The CDR3 sequence is CASSVFSGGLYEQYF. In DNA form, the CDR3 reads TGTGCCAGCAGCGTATTCAGCGGGGGATTGTACGAGCAGTACTTC.

The J gene is TRBJ1-2, the V gene TRBV3-1 (or the pseudogene TRBV3-2), with 7 bases fitting TRBD1. The CDR3 is 16 amino acids. V dropped 5 bases and J dropped 2; count of bases not matched to a gene: 11. CDR1 and CDR2 from the germline V gene are LGHDT and YNNKEL (reference sequence). The CDR3 loop is CASSIQTGEKNYGYTF. In DNA form, the CDR3 reads TGTGCCAGCAGCATACAAACAGGGGAGAAAAACTATGGCTACACCTTC.

This clone was picked up a small number of times. The rearrangement joins TRBV4-2 to TRBJ1-2, with D maybe TRBD1 (5 bases). V was trimmed by 4 bases and J by 2 bases, leaving 14 bases between them. Germline assignment: CDR1 LGHNA and CDR2 YNFKEQ. The CDR3 runs to 15 residues. DNA of the CDR3: TGTGCCAGCAGCCTTCCGGGCAGGGCCAACTATGGCTACACCTTC. Protein sequence: CASSLPGRANYGYTF.

The chain combines TRBV13 with TRBJ2-2; 8 bases match TRBD1. The CDR3 spans 16 residues. With V trimmed by 4 bases and J by 4 bases, 8 bases remained unmatched. The germline gives CDR1 PRHDT, CDR2 FYEKMQ (reference sequence). The CDR3 DNA sequence: TGTGCCAGCAGCTCCCGGACAGGGAGTGGCACCGGGGAGCTGTTTTTT. Translating gives CASSSRTGSGTGELFF.

The V call is TRBV9, the J call TRBJ2-3; 7 nucleotides line up with TRBD2. This CDR3 is 15 amino acids long. With V trimmed by 3 bases and J by 1 base, 5 bases remained unmatched. Per germline, CDR1 SGDLS and CDR2 YYNGEE. This chain's CDR3 is CASSARLAGTDTQYF. CDR3 DNA: TGTGCCAGCAGCGCCCGACTAGCTGGCACAGATACGCAGTATTTT.

This chain links TRBV9 with TRBJ2-3; 9 bases map to TRBD1. Germline V CDR1 and CDR2: SGDLS, YYNGEE. The CDR3 consists of 16 residues. V was pared by 4 bases and J by 1 base, with 7 bases of the junction left unmatched. CDR3 sequence reads: CASSRHRTGGTDTQYF. The CDR3 DNA reads TGTGCCAGCAGCCGTCATAGGACAGGGGGCACAGATACGCAGTATTTT.